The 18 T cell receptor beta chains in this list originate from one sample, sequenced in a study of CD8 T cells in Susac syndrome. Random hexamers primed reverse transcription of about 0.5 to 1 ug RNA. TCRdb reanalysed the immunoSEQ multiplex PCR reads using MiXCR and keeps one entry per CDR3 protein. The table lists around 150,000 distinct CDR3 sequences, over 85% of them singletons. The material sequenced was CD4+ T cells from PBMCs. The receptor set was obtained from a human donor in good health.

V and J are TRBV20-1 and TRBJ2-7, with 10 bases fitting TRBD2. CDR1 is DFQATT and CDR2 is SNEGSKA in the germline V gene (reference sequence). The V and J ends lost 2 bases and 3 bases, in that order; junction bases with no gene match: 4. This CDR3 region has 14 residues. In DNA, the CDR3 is TGCAGTGCTAGAAGGCTAGCGGGGGTCTACGAGCAGTACTTC. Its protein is CSARRLAGVYEQYF.

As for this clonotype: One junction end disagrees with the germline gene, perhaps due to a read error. The CDR3 coding sequence is TGTGCCAGCAGCTTACCCCTGGGGCCCAACTTC. Its protein is CASSLPLGPNF. The gene calls are TRBV7-2 and TRBJ2-7, with D possibly being TRBD1 (5 bases). Germline V gene sequence: CDR1 SGHTA, CDR2 FQGNSA. The length of the CDR3 is 11 residues.

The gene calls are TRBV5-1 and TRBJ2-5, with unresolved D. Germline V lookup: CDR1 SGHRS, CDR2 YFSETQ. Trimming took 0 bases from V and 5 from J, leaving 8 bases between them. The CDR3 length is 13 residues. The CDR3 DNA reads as TGCGCCAGCAGCTTGGTTTCAATGGAGACCCAGTACTTC. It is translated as CASSLVSMETQYF.

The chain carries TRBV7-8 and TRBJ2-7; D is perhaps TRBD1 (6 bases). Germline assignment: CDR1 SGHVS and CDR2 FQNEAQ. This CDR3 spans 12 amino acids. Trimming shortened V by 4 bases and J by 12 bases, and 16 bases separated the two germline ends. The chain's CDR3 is CASSSEPGHLYF. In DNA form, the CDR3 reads TGTGCCAGCAGCTCCGAGCCGGGACATCTGTACTTC.

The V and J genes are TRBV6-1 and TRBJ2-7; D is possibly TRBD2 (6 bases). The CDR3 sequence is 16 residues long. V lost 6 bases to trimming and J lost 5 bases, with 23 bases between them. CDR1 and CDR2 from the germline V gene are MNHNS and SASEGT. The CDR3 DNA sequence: TGTGCCAGCAGCCGACCTCTTGGGGGGAAGAGTAACGAGCAGTACTTC. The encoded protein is CASSRPLGGKSNEQYF.

The CDR3 loop is CASSLGGPLRNEKLFF. The CDR3 DNA sequence: TGTGCCAGCAGCTTAGGGGGACCCCTTCGAAATGAAAAACTGTTTTTT. This chain connects TRBV7-9 to TRBJ1-4; the D gene is possibly TRBD1 (5 bases). The V and J ends lost 1 base and 5 bases respectively, with 14 bases between them. CDR3 length: 16 amino acids. The V gene's germline CDR1 is SEHNR and CDR2 FQNEAQ (reference sequence).

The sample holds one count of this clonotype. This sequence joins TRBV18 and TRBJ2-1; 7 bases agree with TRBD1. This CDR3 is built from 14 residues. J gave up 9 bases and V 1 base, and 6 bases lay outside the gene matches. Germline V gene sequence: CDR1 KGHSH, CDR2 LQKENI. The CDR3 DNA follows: TGTGCCAGCTCACCACAAACAGGGGCGGGTGAGCAGTTCTTC. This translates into CASSPQTGAGEQFF.

The CDR3 spells CASTKGLANEQFF. Written as DNA, the CDR3 is TGTGCCAGCACCAAGGGACTAGCGAATGAGCAGTTCTTC. The chain employs TRBV7-9 and TRBJ2-1, with 10 bases identical to TRBD2. The CDR3 runs to 13 residues. CDR1 is SEHNR and CDR2 is FQNEAQ in the germline V gene (reference sequence). The J segment lost 7 bases and the V segment lost 7 bases, leaving 4 bases of the junction unmatched.

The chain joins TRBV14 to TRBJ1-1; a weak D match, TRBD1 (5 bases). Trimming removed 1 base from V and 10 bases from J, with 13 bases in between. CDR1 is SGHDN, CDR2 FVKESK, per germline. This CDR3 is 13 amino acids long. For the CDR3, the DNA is TGTGCCAGCAGCCAAGGCCCACCTACAGGAGCTTTCTTT. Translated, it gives CASSQGPPTGAFF.

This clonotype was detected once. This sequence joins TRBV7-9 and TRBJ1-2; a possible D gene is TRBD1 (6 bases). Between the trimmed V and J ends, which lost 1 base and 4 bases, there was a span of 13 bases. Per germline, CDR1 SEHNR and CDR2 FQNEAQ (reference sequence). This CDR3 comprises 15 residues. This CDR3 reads CASSLDQGRGYGYTF. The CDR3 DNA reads TGTGCCAGCAGCTTAGACCAGGGGCGCGGCTATGGCTACACCTTC.

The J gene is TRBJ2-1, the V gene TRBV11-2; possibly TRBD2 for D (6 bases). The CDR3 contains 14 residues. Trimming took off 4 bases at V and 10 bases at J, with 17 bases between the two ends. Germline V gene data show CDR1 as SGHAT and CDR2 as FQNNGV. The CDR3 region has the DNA TGTGCCAGCAGCTCCATCCAGGGTGCGGGAGAGCAGTTCTTC. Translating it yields CASSSIQGAGEQFF. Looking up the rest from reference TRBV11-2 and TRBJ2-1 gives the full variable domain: EAGVAQSPRYKIIEKRQSVAFWCNPISGHATLYWYQQILGQGPKLLIQFQNNGVVDDSQLPKDRFSAERLKGVDSTLKIQPAKLEDSAVYLCASSSIQGAGEQFFGPGTRLTVL.

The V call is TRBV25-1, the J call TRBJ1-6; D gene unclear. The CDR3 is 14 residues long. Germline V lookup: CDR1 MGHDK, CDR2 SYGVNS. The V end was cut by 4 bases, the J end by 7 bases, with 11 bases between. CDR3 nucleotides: TGTGCCAGCAGTGCCGGGCTTGGCAATTCACCCCTCCACTTT. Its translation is CASSAGLGNSPLHF.

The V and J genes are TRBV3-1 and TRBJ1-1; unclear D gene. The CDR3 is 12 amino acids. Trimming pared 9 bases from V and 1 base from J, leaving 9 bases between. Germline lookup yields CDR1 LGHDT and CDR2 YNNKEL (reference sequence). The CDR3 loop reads CASQTGNTEAFF. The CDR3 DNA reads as TGTGCCAGTCAGACCGGGAACACTGAAGCTTTCTTT.

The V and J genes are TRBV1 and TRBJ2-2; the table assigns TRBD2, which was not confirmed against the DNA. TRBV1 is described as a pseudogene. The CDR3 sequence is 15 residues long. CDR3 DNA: TGCACCAGCAGCCAAGCCGGGGGAGGTACCGGGGAGCTGTTTTTT. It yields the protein CTSSQAGGGTGELFF.

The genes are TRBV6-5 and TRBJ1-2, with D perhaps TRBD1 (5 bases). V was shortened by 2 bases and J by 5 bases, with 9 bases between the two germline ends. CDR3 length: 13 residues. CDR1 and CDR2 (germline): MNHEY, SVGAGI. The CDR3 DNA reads TGTGCCAGCAGTTACATCCCAGGGTATGGCTACACCTTC. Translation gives CASSYIPGYGYTF.

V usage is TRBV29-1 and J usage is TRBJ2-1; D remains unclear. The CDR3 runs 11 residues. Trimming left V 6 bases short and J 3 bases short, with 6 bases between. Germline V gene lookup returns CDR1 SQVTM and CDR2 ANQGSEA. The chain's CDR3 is CSVRDYNEQFF. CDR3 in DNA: TGCAGCGTAAGGGACTACAATGAGCAGTTCTTC.

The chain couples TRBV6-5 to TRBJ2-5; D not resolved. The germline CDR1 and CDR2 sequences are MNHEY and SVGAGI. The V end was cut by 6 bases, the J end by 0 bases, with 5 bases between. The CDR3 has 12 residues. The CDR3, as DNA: TGTGCCAGCAGGGCTAACCAAGAGACCCAGTACTTC. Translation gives CASRANQETQYF.

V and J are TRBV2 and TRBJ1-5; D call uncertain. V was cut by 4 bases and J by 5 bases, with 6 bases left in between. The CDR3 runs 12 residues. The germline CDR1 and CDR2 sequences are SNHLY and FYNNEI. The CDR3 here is CASSGEHQPQHF. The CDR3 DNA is TGTGCCAGCAGTGGTGAGCATCAGCCCCAGCATTTT.